These T cell receptor beta chains were read from a single sample in a study of cytomegalovirus exposure and HLA in healthy donors. TCRdb's table, derived via immunoSEQ multiplex PCR, lists solely in-frame clones and lacks some. This table holds about 200,000 clones, roughly 85% found once. Sequencing was done on a sample of PBMCs. These TCRs come from a woman under 30 in good health and CMV-seronegative. Both conserved end residues are part of each CDR3. The D gene is left open where the match is weak. The size of a clone is reported for some rows only, either as once, few or many, or as a class for expanded clones.

v_call: TRBV29-1; clone_size: -; j_call: TRBJ2-1; d_call: TRBD2; cdr3_nt: TGCAGCGTTGAAACCGGGACTAGCGGGACGCGAGAGCAGTTCTTC; cdr3_aa: CSVETGTSGTREQFF
v_call: TRBV2; clone_size: once; j_call: TRBJ1-2; d_call: TRBD1; cdr3_nt: TGTGCCAGCAGTGGGACAGGGAACTATGGCTACACCTTC; cdr3_aa: CASSGTGNYGYTF
v_call: TRBV19; clone_size: -; j_call: TRBJ2-7; d_call: TRBD2; cdr3_nt: TGTGCCAGTAGTTTAAGTTCCGGGACTAGCGGTAGCTCCTACGAGCAGTACTTC; cdr3_aa: CASSLSSGTSGSSYEQYF
v_call: TRBV5-1; clone_size: many; j_call: TRBJ2-2; d_call: TRBD1; cdr3_nt: TGCGCCAGCAGCTTGGAGCCCAGGGGGCCCACGAACACCGGGGAGCTGTTTTTT; cdr3_aa: CASSLEPRGPTNTGELFF
v_call: TRBV6-5; clone_size: -; j_call: TRBJ2-7; d_call: TRBD1; cdr3_nt: TGTGCCACCTTTGACAGGGGGCTCCGGGAGCAGTACTTC; cdr3_aa: CATFDRGLREQYF
v_call: TRBV19; clone_size: -; j_call: TRBJ2-7; d_call: -; cdr3_nt: TGTGCCAGTAGTATAGGACAGGTCGGATCCTACGAGCAGTACTTC; cdr3_aa: CASSIGQVGSYEQYF
v_call: TRBV9; clone_size: few; j_call: TRBJ1-4; d_call: TRBD1; cdr3_nt: TGTGCCAGCAGCGAGGGGACAGGGTTGGGCGAAAAACTGTTTTTT; cdr3_aa: CASSEGTGLGEKLFF
v_call: TRBV29-1; clone_size: -; j_call: TRBJ1-3; d_call: -; cdr3_nt: TGCAGCGTTAACCTCCAGGCCCTCTCTGGAAACACCATATATTTT; cdr3_aa: CSVNLQALSGNTIYF
v_call: TRBV5-1; clone_size: -; j_call: TRBJ2-3; d_call: -; cdr3_nt: TGCGCCAGCAGCTTGGCGGACACACTTTCAGAAAGCACAGATACGCAGTATTTT; cdr3_aa: CASSLADTLSESTDTQYF
v_call: TRBV7-2; clone_size: -; j_call: TRBJ1-2; d_call: TRBD1; cdr3_nt: TGTGCCAGCAGCCCCGACAGGGGAGAAGGCTACACCTTC; cdr3_aa: CASSPDRGEGYTF
v_call: TRBV28; clone_size: -; j_call: TRBJ2-5; d_call: TRBD1; cdr3_nt: TGTGCCAGCAGTCCCCGGACAGGGGTTTGGGAAGAGACCCAGTACTTC; cdr3_aa: CASSPRTGVWEETQYF
v_call: TRBV21-1; clone_size: once; j_call: TRBJ1-5; d_call: -; cdr3_nt: TGTGCCAGCAACACACGAGACTCCCCTCGGGGGAGTAATCAGCCCCAGCATTTT; cdr3_aa: CASNTRDSPRGSNQPQHF
v_call: TRBV30; clone_size: -; j_call: TRBJ1-5; d_call: -; cdr3_nt: TGTGCCTGGAGTCGGAACAGGGTGGAGAATCAGCCCCAGCATTTT; cdr3_aa: CAWSRNRVENQPQHF
v_call: TRBV29-1; clone_size: -; j_call: TRBJ2-1; d_call: -; cdr3_nt: TGCAGCGTTGTGAGAGGGCCGGGCTACAATGAGCAGTTCTTC; cdr3_aa: CSVVRGPGYNEQFF